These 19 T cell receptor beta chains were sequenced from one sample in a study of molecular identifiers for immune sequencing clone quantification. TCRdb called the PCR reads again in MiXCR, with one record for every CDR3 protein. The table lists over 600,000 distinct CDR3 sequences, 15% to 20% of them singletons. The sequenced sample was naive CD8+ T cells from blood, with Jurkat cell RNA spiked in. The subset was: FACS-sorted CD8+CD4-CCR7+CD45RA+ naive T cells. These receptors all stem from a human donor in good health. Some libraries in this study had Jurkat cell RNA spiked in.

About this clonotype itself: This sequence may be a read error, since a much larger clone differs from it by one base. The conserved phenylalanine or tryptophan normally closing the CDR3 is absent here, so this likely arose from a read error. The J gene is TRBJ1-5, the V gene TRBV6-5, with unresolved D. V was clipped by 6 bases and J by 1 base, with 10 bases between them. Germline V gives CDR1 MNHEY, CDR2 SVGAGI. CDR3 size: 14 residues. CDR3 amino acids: CASRRYGSNQPQHS. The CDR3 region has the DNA TGTGCCAGCAGAAGGTACGGAAGCAATCAGCCCCAGCATTCT.

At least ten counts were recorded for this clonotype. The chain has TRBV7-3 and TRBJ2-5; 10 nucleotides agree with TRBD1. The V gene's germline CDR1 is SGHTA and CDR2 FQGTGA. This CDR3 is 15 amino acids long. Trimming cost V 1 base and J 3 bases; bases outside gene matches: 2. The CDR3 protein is CASSLSGTGEETQYF. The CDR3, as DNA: TGTGCCAGCAGCTTAAGTGGGACAGGGGAAGAGACCCAGTACTTC.

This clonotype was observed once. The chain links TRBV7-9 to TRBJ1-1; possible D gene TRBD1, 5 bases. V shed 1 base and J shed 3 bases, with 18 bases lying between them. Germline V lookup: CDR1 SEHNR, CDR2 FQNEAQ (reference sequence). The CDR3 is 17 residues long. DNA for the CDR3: TGTGCCAGCAGCTTAGGACCGGGGGACCCCGGGGACACTGAAGCTTTCTTT. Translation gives CASSLGPGDPGDTEAFF.

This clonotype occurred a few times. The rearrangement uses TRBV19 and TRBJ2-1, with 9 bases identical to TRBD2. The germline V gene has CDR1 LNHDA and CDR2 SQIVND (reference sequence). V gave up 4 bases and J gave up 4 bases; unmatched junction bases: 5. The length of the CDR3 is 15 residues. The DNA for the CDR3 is TGTGCCAGTAGTAAGACTAGCGGCGAGTACAATGAGCAGTTCTTC. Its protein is CASSKTSGEYNEQFF.

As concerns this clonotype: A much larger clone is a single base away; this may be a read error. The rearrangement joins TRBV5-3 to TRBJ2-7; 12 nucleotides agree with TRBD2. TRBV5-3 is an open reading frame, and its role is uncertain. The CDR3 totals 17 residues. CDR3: CASSLALAGGIPYEQYF. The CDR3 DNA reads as TGTGCCAGCAGCTTGGCCCTAGCGGGAGGGATACCCTACGAGCAGTACTTC.

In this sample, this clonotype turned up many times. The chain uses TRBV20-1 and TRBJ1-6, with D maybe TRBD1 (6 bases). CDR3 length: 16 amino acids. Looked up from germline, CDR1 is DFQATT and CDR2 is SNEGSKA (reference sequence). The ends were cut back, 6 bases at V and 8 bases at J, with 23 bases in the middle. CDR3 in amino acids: CSADPPNRDGDSPLHF. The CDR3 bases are TGCAGTGCGGATCCCCCGAACAGGGATGGTGATTCACCCCTCCACTTT.

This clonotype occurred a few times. CDR3 sequence: CSARPGLAGGRVMETQYF. The CDR3 bases are TGCAGTGCCCGACCGGGACTAGCGGGAGGCAGGGTGATGGAGACCCAGTACTTC. This chain links TRBV20-1 with TRBJ2-5, with 15 positions matching TRBD2. V gave up 6 bases and J gave up 5 bases; unmatched junction bases: 16. The CDR3 is 18 residues long. CDR1 is DFQATT and CDR2 is SNEGSKA in the germline V gene (reference sequence).

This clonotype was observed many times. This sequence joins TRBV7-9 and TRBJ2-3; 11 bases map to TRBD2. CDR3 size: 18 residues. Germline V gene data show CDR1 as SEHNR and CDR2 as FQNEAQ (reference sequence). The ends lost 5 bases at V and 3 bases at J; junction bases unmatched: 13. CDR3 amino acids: CASSAGLAAEGLTDTQYF. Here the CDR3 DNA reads TGTGCCAGCAGCGCGGGACTAGCGGCCGAAGGGCTGACAGATACGCAGTATTTT.

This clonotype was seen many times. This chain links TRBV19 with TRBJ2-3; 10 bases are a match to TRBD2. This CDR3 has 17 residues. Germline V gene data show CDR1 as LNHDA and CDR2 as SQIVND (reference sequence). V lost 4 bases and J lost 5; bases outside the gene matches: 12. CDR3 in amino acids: CASSTPASGRVGDTQYF. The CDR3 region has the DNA TGTGCCAGTAGTACTCCGGCTAGCGGGAGAGTGGGAGATACGCAGTATTTT.

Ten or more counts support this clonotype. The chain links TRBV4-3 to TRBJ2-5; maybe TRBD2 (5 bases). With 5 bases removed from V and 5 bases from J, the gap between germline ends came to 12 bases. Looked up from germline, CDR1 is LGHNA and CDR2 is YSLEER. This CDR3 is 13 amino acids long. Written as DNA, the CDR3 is TGCGCCAGCAGCTTTTCACGGGGTGAGACCCAGTACTTC. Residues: CASSFSRGETQYF.

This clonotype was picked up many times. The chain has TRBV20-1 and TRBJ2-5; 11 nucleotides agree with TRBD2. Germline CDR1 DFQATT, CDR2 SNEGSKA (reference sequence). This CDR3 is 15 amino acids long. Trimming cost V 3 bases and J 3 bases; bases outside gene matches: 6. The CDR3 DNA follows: TGCAGTGCTAGGCAACTAGCGGGGGAAAAAGAGACCCAGTACTTC. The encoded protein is CSARQLAGEKETQYF.

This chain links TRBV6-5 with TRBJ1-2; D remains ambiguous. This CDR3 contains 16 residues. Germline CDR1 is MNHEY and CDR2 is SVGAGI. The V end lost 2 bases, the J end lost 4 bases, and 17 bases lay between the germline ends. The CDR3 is CASSYRPSGLSYGYTF. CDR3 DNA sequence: TGTGCCAGCAGTTACCGTCCCTCCGGGCTCAGCTATGGCTACACCTTC.

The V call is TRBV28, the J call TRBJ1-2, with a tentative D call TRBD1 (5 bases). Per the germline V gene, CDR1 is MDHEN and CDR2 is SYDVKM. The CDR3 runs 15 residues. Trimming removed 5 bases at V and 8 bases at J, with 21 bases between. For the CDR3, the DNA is TGTGCCAGCAGTCCCCCCGAGAGGGGACTGGAAGGCTACACCTTC. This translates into CASSPPERGLEGYTF.

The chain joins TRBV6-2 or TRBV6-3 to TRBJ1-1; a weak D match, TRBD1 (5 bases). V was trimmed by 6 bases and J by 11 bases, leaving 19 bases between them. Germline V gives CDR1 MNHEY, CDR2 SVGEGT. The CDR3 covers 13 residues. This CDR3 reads CASSYTGTWEAFF. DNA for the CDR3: TGTGCCAGCAGCTACACAGGAACCTGGGAGGCTTTCTTT.

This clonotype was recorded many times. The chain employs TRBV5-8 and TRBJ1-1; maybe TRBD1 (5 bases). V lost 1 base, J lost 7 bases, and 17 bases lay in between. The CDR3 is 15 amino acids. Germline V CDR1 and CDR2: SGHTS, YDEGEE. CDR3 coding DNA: TGTGCCAGCAGCTTGAGCTTTGGGGGTTTGCTTGAAGCTTTCTTT. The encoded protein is CASSLSFGGLLEAFF.

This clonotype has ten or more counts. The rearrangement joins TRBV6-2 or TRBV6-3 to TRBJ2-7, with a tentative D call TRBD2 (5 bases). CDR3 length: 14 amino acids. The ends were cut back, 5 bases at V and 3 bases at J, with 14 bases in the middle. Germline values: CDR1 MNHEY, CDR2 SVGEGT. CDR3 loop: CASSNTGMNYEQYF. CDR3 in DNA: TGTGCCAGCAGTAATACCGGGATGAACTACGAGCAGTACTTC.

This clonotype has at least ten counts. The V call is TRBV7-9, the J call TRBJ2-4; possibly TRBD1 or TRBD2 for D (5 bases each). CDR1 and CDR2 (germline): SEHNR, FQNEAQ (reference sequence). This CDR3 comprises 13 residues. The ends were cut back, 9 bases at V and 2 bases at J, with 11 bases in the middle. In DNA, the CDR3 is TGTGCCAGTACGGGACGGACCAAAAACATTCAGTACTTC. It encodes CASTGRTKNIQYF.

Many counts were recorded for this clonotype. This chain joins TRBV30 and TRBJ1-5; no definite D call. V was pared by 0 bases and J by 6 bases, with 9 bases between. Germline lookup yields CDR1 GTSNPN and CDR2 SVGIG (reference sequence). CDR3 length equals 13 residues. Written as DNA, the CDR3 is TGTGCCTGGAGTGTAGCGGTCAGTCAGCCCCAGCATTTT. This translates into CAWSVAVSQPQHF.

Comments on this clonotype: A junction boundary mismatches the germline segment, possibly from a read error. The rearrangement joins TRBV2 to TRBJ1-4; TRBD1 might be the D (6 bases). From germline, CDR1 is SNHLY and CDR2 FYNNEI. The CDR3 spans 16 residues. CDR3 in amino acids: CASSEEVTGSYEELFF. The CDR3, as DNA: TGTGCCAGCAGTGAAGAGGTGACAGGAAGCTATGAAGAACTGTTTTTT. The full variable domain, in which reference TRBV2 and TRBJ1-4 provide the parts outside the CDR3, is EPEVTQTPSHQVTQMGQEVILRCVPISNHLYFYWYRQILGQKVEFLVSFYNNEISEKSEIFDDQFSVERPDGSNFTLKIRSTKLEDSAMYFCASSEEVTGSYEELFFGSGTQLSVL.